This T cell receptor beta chain was captured by sequencing in a study of blood T cell repertoires in COVID-19 (dated by TCRdb to 2019 to 2021). Background on the whole study: Collaborator samples came from the United States, Italy and Spain and covered acute and convalescent phases of COVID-19. The prospective study material was composed of cDNA or gDNA derived from T cells, B-cell-depleted T cells, or PBMCs. Subjects who had been exposed to COVID-19, were actively infected with it, or had recovered from it provided the deeply sampled blood TCRbeta repertoires that made up the dataset. The repertoires were made available in a free public database intended to serve as a resource for research on the immune response to SARS-CoV-2. Samples came from the ongoing ImmuneRACE study (first 160 participants) plus 1,254 subjects from 6 global collaborators. A de-identified subject ID, COVID-19 status, age in years and sex were almost always included in the sample metadata. Where available, HLA class I and class II types were taken from metadata supplied by the sample provider and were not determined by assay-based typing.

The full study reports these points: How much clinical and demographic metadata was included differed by source and by participant, and the metadata was provided uncurated.

In Seattle, one collaborating source enrolled patients while the infection was active and tracked those patients longitudinally over the course of disease. Whole blood was collected in K2EDTA tubes by collaborating institutions according to the institutions' own protocols. For TCRbeta analysis, collaborators shipped samples as frozen whole blood, isolated PBMCs, or DNA extracted from either of those sample types. Remarks on this clone: It has no known antigen specificity. Per-base qualities were not stored, and no clone one base away is much larger.

Spanning cysteine to phenylalanine, the CDR3 consists of 15 amino acids. The CDR3 DNA has 45 bases and is translated from base 1. CDR1 and CDR2, per the germline V gene (reference sequence), are LGHDT and YNNKEL. V is clipped by 1 base and J by 8 bases, and the sequence between their germline boundaries is 12 bases long. TCRbeta CDR3 regions were amplified from genomic DNA by means of the immunoSEQ Assay, a bias-controlled multiplex PCR. In the original analysis: Within the assay, amplification of reference gene primers was used to estimate how many nucleated cells each sample contained. To quantify the absolute abundance of each unique TCRbeta CDR3 rearrangement, sequence reads were collapsed and filtered. For each sample, productive Simpson clonality was calculated by taking the square root of Simpson's diversity index across productive rearrangements. Imported from immuneACCESS, the table was reduced by TCRdb to in-frame sequences with V and J called. These copies leave out some clones; in studies compared against another copy, an unresolved V gene accounts for under half, and the cause of the remainder is not known. The V and J calls and clone size come from that table; D and trimming were worked out from the DNA. The sample table shows about 170,000 clones, and over 80% are seen once. The ten biggest clones cover around 8% of the sample.

The sequence links TRBV3-1 (or the pseudogene TRBV3-2) to TRBJ1-6; D gene: possibly TRBD1, on 6 matching bases. The receptor's source is a woman older than 75 with COVID-19, enrolled during active disease. The sequencing sample was made of peripheral blood. The sequenced DNA: TGTGCCAGCAGCCAAGTGGGGGCCTCGGATTCACCCCTCCACTTT. Its coded protein is CASSQVGASDSPLHF.